A single sample gave rise to the 25 T cell receptor beta chains below, sequenced in a study of shared clonotypes between healthy human individuals. Assay used: immunoSEQ multiplex PCR; TCRdb lists only in-frame clones, some missing. The sample lists approximately 2,000,000 clones, 85% to 95% occurring once. Specimen: naive CD4+ T cells from PBMCs. The sample's subset: CD45RA+ positively selected. The receptors here all came from a man in his late teens or twenties in good health. Some clones in this sample may be carry-over from other donors' samples.

This chain links TRBV28 with TRBJ2-7; no firm D call. V dropped 3 bases and J dropped 7 bases, with 7 bases sitting between them. The CDR3 contains 11 residues. CDR1 MDHEN and CDR2 SYDVKM come from the germline V gene. Here the CDR3 DNA reads TGTGCCAGCAGTTTTAGGGTGGAGCAGTACTTC. This sequence encodes CASSFRVEQYF.

The chain links TRBV6-5 to TRBJ2-7; 12 bases agree with TRBD2. The germline CDR1 and CDR2 sequences are MNHEY and SVGAGI. The CDR3 runs to 15 residues. The trim removed 5 bases at V and 6 bases at J, leaving 8 bases unmatched. This CDR3 reads CASSVRLAGALEQYF. CDR3 nucleotides: TGTGCCAGCAGTGTAAGACTAGCGGGAGCGCTCGAGCAGTACTTC.

With respect to this clone: Within the sample, other DNA sequences also encode this same CDR3. This rearrangement joins TRBV7-2 to TRBJ1-4, with D tentatively TRBD1 (5 bases). The germline V gene encodes CDR1 SGHTA and CDR2 FQGNSA. The CDR3 extends over 13 amino acids. Trimming removed 3 bases at V and 7 bases at J, with 9 bases between. In DNA, the CDR3 is TGTGCCAGCAGCTTCAGGGCCGGTGAAAAACTGTTTTTT. Translating it yields CASSFRAGEKLFF.

The genes are TRBV5-1 and TRBJ2-5; D is undetermined. Per germline, CDR1 SGHRS and CDR2 YFSETQ. The CDR3 covers 13 residues. Between the trimmed V and J ends, which lost 4 bases and 5 bases, there was a span of 12 bases. CDR3 loop: CASSILISETQYF. The CDR3 region has the DNA TGCGCCAGCAGCATACTTATAAGCGAGACCCAGTACTTC.

There are a few counts of this clone. This chain uses TRBV2 with TRBJ1-2, with unresolved D. From germline, CDR1 is SNHLY and CDR2 FYNNEI. V lost 3 bases and J lost 4, with 9 bases in between. There are 13 residues in the CDR3. The CDR3 is CASSERVRYGYTF. The CDR3 DNA reads TGTGCCAGCAGTGAGCGGGTACGCTATGGCTACACCTTC.

The chain has TRBV29-1 and TRBJ2-3; D is uncertain. The germline gives CDR1 SQVTM, CDR2 ANQGSEA. This CDR3 has 13 amino acids. V gave up 8 bases and J gave up 0 bases, with 12 bases separating them. The CDR3 region has the DNA TGCAGCATAGGGCCGACTAGCACAGATACGCAGTATTTT. As protein: CSIGPTSTDTQYF.

This CDR3 is CASSALTGDNEKLFF. The CDR3 region has the DNA TGCGCCAGCAGCGCGTTGACAGGGGATAATGAAAAACTGTTTTTT. The chain has TRBV5-1 and TRBJ1-4; 8 nucleotides match TRBD1. This CDR3 comprises 15 residues. Per germline, CDR1 SGHRS and CDR2 YFSETQ. With 4 bases clipped from V and 4 bases from J, the junction kept 6 bases outside the gene matches.

The chain carries TRBV7-6 and TRBJ1-2; D is possibly TRBD1 (5 bases). CDR3 length: 14 amino acids. Trimming removed 1 base from V and 6 bases from J, with 12 bases in between. From germline, CDR1 is SGHVS and CDR2 FNYEAQ. The CDR3 spells CASSLDGFRDGYTF. CDR3 bases: TGTGCCAGCAGCTTAGACGGCTTCAGGGATGGCTACACCTTC.

V is TRBV28 and J is TRBJ2-7, with 8 positions matching TRBD1. Losses at the gene ends were 5 bases for V and 2 bases for J; bases not matched to a gene: 5. Germline V CDR1 and CDR2: MDHEN, SYDVKM. This CDR3 region has 14 residues. The CDR3 DNA sequence: TGTGCCAGCAGTCACCTACAGGGGGCCTACGAGCAGTACTTC. Its translation is CASSHLQGAYEQYF.

Comment on this clone: Other nucleotide sequences from this sample produce the same CDR3. This chain links TRBV7-9 with TRBJ2-6; D gene uncertain. Trimming cost V 1 base and J 0 bases, with 4 bases left between them. Per germline, CDR1 SEHNR and CDR2 FQNEAQ (reference sequence). The CDR3 extends over 15 amino acids. The CDR3 DNA is TGTGCCAGCAGCTTAGTGGGCTCTGGGGCCAACGTCCTGACTTTC. This encodes CASSLVGSGANVLTF. Looking up the rest from reference TRBV7-9 and TRBJ2-6 gives the full variable domain: DTGVSQNPRHKITKRGQNVTFRCDPISEHNRLYWYRQTLGQGPEFLTYFQNEAQLEKSRLLSDRFSAERPKGSFSTLEIQRTEQGDSAMYLCASSLVGSGANVLTFGAGSRLTVL.

The CDR3 nucleotides read TGTGCCAGCAGCTTAGAAGGCGGGACCCGTAACGATGGCCAGTACTTC. Encoded protein: CASSLEGGTRNDGQYF. The chain links TRBV7-3 to TRBJ2-5; possible D gene TRBD2, 6 bases. Germline V gene sequence: CDR1 SGHTA, CDR2 FQGTGA. V was pared by 2 bases and J by 10 bases, with 23 bases between. The CDR3 is 16 amino acids.

This clone came up once. The chain is built from TRBV28 and TRBJ2-7; 10 nucleotides agree with TRBD2. Germline CDR1 MDHEN, CDR2 SYDVKM. With 4 bases clipped from V and 3 bases from J, the junction kept 15 bases outside the gene matches. This CDR3 contains 18 residues. CDR3 sequence (DNA): TGTGCCAGCAGTTCAGGGTCCGCGGGCCTAGCGGGAGTCTACGAGCAGTACTTC. Translating gives CASSSGSAGLAGVYEQYF.

The chain uses TRBV28 and TRBJ1-1; D is unclear. The germline V gene encodes CDR1 MDHEN and CDR2 SYDVKM. Trimming removed 6 bases from V and 1 base from J, with 9 bases in between. The CDR3 is made up of 13 amino acids. For the CDR3, the DNA is TGTGCCAGCAGCCAGATACAGAACACTGAAGCTTTCTTT. Amino acids: CASSQIQNTEAFF. The full variable domain, completed using reference TRBV28 and TRBJ1-1, is DVKVTQSSRYLVKRTGEKVFLECVQDMDHENMFWYRQDPGLGLRLIYFSYDVKMKEKGDIPEGYSVSREKKERFSLILESASTNQTSMYLCASSQIQNTEAFFGQGTRLTVV.

Note on this clone: Other DNA sequences in the same sample also yield this CDR3. The V call is TRBV28, the J call TRBJ1-2; unclear D gene. This CDR3 region has 11 residues. Per the germline V gene, CDR1 is MDHEN and CDR2 is SYDVKM. V lost 3 bases and J 5 bases, leaving 4 bases between the germline ends. The CDR3 nucleotides are TGTGCCAGCAGTTTTGTTTATGGCTACACCTTC. Protein: CASSFVYGYTF.

As to this clone: The sample carries other DNA sequences with the same CDR3. CDR3 nucleotides: TGTGCCAGCTCACCGGACACCGGGGAGCTGTTTTTT. Its protein product is CASSPDTGELFF. This rearrangement joins TRBV18 to TRBJ2-2; D not resolved. The CDR3 is made up of 12 amino acids. The germline V and J ends were trimmed by 3 bases and 3 bases, with 2 bases remaining between them. From germline, CDR1 is KGHSH and CDR2 LQKENI.

The chain joins TRBV18 to TRBJ1-1; TRBD1 matches at 8 bases. V was pared by 4 bases and J by 6 bases, with 10 bases of the junction left unmatched. Germline lookup yields CDR1 KGHSH and CDR2 LQKENI. The CDR3 spans 15 residues. CDR3 in DNA: TGTGCCAGCTCACTCCGACAGGGGAGTGATTCTGAAGCTTTCTTT. Encoded protein: CASSLRQGSDSEAFF.

The chain uses TRBV9 and TRBJ2-2; D not certain. Germline CDR1 and CDR2: SGDLS and YYNGEE. Trimming stripped 0 bases from V and 2 bases from J, with 14 bases between. The CDR3 consists of 17 residues. The DNA of the CDR3 is TGTGCCAGCAGCGTAGCGTCCGGACGCCGAAACACCGGGGAGCTGTTTTTT. Translated: CASSVASGRRNTGELFF.

The V call is TRBV5-1, the J call TRBJ2-1, with 10 positions matching TRBD2. Trimming took 1 base from V and 1 from J; bases not matched to a gene: 5. CDR1 is SGHRS, CDR2 YFSETQ, per germline. The CDR3 has 17 residues. In DNA, the CDR3 is TGCGCCAGCAGCTTGATGTCTAGCGGGAGTTCCTACAATGAGCAGTTCTTC. Translating it yields CASSLMSSGSSYNEQFF.

This chain connects TRBV9 to TRBJ2-7, with 13 bases aligning to TRBD2. Trimming cost V 4 bases and J 2 bases; bases outside gene matches: 15. CDR3 length: 19 amino acids. CDR1 is SGDLS and CDR2 is YYNGEE in the germline V gene. CDR3 residues: CASSPTALPGLAGTYEQYF. The CDR3 nucleotides are TGTGCCAGCAGCCCCACGGCACTCCCGGGACTAGCGGGAACCTACGAGCAGTACTTC.

The V call is TRBV7-9, the J call TRBJ2-1; the D is unclear. The CDR3 is made up of 15 amino acids. The V end lost 8 bases, the J end lost 2 bases, and 16 bases lay between the germline ends. Germline V gene data show CDR1 as SEHNR and CDR2 as FQNEAQ (reference sequence). The CDR3 loop reads CASYPTVHPYNEQFF. CDR3 DNA sequence: TGTGCCAGCTACCCGACGGTCCATCCCTACAATGAGCAGTTCTTC.

The J gene is TRBJ1-1, the V gene TRBV28, with D possibly being TRBD1 (5 bases). This CDR3 has 14 amino acids. Trimming stripped 7 bases from V and 4 bases from J, with 16 bases between. The germline V gene encodes CDR1 MDHEN and CDR2 SYDVKM. This CDR3 reads CASTRGGPGTEAFF. CDR3 in DNA: TGTGCCAGCACCCGTGGGGGACCAGGCACTGAAGCTTTCTTT.

The J gene is TRBJ1-2, the V gene TRBV7-3; D call uncertain. The germline V gene has CDR1 SGHTA and CDR2 FQGTGA. CDR3 size: 13 residues. The V gene lost 5 bases and the J gene lost 5 bases, with 12 bases spanning the gap. The DNA of the CDR3 is TGTGCCAGCAGCCCCGTGGCCGGGTATGGCTACACCTTC. Protein product: CASSPVAGYGYTF.

This clone was detected only once. V usage is TRBV7-6 and J usage is TRBJ2-3; 10 positions agree with TRBD2. The germline V gene has CDR1 SGHVS and CDR2 FNYEAQ. After removal of 5 bases from V and 6 bases from J, the junction contained 5 bases not matched to a gene. This CDR3 is built from 14 residues. The CDR3 DNA reads TGTGCCAGCAGCAATAGCGGGAGGCCCGATACGCAGTATTTT. Translation: CASSNSGRPDTQYF.

As to this clone: This CDR3 is also generated by other DNA sequences in the sample. The gene calls are TRBV7-8 and TRBJ1-1; 8 bases match TRBD1. Germline CDR1 reads SGHVS; CDR2 reads FQNEAQ. This CDR3 is 15 amino acids long. V gave up 4 bases and J gave up 0 bases; unmatched junction bases: 4. Here the CDR3 DNA reads TGTGCCAGCAGCTCCAGGGACAGGATGAACACTGAAGCTTTCTTT. It specifies CASSSRDRMNTEAFF. Supplemented by reference TRBV7-8 and TRBJ1-1, the full variable domain reads GAGVSQSPRYKVAKRGQDVALRCDPISGHVSLFWYQQALGQGPEFLTYFQNEAQLDKSGLPSDRFFAERPEGSVSTLKIQRTQQEDSAVYLCASSSRDRMNTEAFFGQGTRLTVV.

This clone was found once. The J gene is TRBJ2-3, the V gene TRBV28; D remains ambiguous. From germline, CDR1 is MDHEN and CDR2 SYDVKM. The CDR3 has 11 residues. Trimming stripped 3 bases from V and 8 bases from J, with 6 bases between. The CDR3 sequence: CASSFWGTQYF. DNA of the CDR3: TGTGCCAGCAGTTTCTGGGGTACGCAGTATTTT.